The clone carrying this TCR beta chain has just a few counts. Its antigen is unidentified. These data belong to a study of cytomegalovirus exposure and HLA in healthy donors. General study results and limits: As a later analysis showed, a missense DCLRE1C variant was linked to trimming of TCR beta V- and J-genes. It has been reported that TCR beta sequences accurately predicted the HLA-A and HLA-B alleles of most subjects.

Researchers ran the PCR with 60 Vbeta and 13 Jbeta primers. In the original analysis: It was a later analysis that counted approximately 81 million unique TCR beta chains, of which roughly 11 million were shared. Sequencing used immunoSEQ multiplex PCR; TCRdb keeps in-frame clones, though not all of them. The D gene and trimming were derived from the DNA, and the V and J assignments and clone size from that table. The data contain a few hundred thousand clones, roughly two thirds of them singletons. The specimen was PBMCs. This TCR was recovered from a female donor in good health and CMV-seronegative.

In nucleotides, the CDR3 is TGTGCCAGCAGTGGTGACAGGGTACCCAATGAGCAGTTCTTC. This sequence encodes CASSGDRVPNEQFF. The V gene is TRBV2, the J gene TRBJ2-1; 7 nucleotides align to TRBD1. The CDR3 has 14 residues. The germline gives CDR1 SNHLY, CDR2 FYNNEI. Losses at the gene ends were 4 bases for V and 6 bases for J; bases not matched to a gene: 6.